A single T cell receptor (beta chain) is shown here with its context. Antigen: not known. CDR1 and CDR2 (germline): SGHTA, FQGNSA. The CDR3 length is 12 residues. V was clipped by 2 bases and J by 4 bases, with 5 bases between them. The data originate from a study of T cell responses to AZD1222 COVID-19 vaccine. Study-level points and caveats: Donors in the cohort were predominantly white British and more often female, and clonal diversity was possibly underestimated.

Assay: immunoSEQ multiplex PCR; the TCRdb copy retains only in-frame clones and omits some. The sample shows fewer than 150,000 clones, approximately 84% of them seen only once. This chain connects TRBV7-2 to TRBJ2-5; TRBD1 might be the D (5 bases). The source was peripheral blood, collected on day 0 of AZD1222 vaccination. The origin of this receptor is an adult in good health. CDR3: CASSLRGETQYF. CDR3 coding DNA: TGTGCCAGCAGCTTAAGGGGAGAGACCCAGTACTTC.